This TCR beta chain was profiled in a study of shared clonotypes between healthy human individuals. Study findings and constraints: Compared with clonotypes that all four donors shared, non-shared clonotypes had lower generation probabilities. Compared with memory subsets, naive subsets generally had larger estimated richness.

Naive-designated CD8 cells lacked CD45RO, were positively enriched for CCR7, and omitted terminally differentiated effector memory CD45RA+ cells. Among the donors, all were Caucasian adults who lived in Nashville, Tennessee. Libraries were prepared by immunoSEQ multiplex PCR; TCRdb keeps only in-frame clonotypes and omits some of them. This table holds around 1.9 million clones, roughly 91% found once. Looked up from germline, CDR1 is PRHDT and CDR2 is FYEKMQ (reference sequence). V was pared by 5 bases and J by 2 bases, with 19 bases between. The CDR3 extends over 16 amino acids. On this clone: Its antigen is unidentified.

This receptor was obtained from a man between 18 and 35 years old in good health. Some clones in this sample may be carry-over from other donors' samples. V is TRBV13 and J is TRBJ2-7; a possible D gene is TRBD1 (6 bases). Sequencing used naive CD8+ T cells from PBMCs. The CDR3: CASSPARQAGAYEQYF. The CDR3 nucleotides read TGTGCCAGCAGCCCAGCCCGACAGGCTGGCGCCTACGAGCAGTACTTC.